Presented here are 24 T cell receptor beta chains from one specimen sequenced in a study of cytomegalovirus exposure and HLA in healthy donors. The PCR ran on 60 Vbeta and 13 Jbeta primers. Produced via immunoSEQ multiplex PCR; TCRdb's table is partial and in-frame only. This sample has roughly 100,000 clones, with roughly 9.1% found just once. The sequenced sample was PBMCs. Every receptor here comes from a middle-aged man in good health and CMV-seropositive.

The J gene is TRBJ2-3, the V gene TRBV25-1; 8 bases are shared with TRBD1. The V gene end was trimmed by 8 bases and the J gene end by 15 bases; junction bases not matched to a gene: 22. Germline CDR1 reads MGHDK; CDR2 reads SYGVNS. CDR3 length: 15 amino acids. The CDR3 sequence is CASPNTQGAGIRSYF. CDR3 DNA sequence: TGTGCCAGCCCCAACACTCAGGGGGCCGGTATACGCAGCTATTTT. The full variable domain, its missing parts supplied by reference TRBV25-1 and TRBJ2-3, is EADIYQTPRYLVIGTGKKITLECSQTMGHDKMYWYQQDPGMELHLIHYSYGVNSTEKGDLSSESTVSRIRTEHFPLTLESARPSHTSQYLCASPNTQGAGIRSYFGPGTRLTVL.

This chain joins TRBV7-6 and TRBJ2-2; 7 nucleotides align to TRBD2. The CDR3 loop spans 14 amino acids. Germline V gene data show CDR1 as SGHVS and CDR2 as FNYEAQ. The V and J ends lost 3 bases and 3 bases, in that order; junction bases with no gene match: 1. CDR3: CASSLTSYTGELFF. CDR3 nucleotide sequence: TGTGCCAGCAGCTTGACTAGCTACACCGGGGAGCTGTTTTTT. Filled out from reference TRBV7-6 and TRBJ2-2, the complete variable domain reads GAGVSQSPRYKVTKRGQDVALRCDPISGHVSLYWYRQALGQGPEFLTYFNYEAQQDKSGLPNDRFSAERPEGSISTLTIQRTEQRDSAMYRCASSLTSYTGELFFGEGSRLTVL.

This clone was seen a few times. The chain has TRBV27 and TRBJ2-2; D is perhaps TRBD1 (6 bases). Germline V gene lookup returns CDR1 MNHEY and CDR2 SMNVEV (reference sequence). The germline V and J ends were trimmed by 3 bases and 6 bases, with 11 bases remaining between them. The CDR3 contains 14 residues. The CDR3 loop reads CASSLGTSSGELFF. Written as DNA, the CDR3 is TGTGCCAGCAGTTTGGGGACATCCTCCGGGGAGCTGTTTTTT.

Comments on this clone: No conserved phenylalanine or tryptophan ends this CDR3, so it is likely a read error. The CDR3 protein is CASSVSWSSYEQYS. CDR3 nucleotides: TGTGCCAGCAGCGTAAGTTGGAGCTCCTACGAGCAGTACTCC. V usage is TRBV9 and J usage is TRBJ2-7; D is undetermined. V lost 1 base to trimming and J lost 0 bases, with 8 bases between them. CDR1 is SGDLS, CDR2 YYNGEE, per germline. The CDR3 is 14 amino acids.

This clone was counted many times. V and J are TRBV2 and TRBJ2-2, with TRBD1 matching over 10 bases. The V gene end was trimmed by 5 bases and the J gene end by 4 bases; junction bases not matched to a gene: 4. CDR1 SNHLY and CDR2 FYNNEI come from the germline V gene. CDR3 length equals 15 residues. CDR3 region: CASSKGQGGTGELFF. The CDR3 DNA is TGTGCCAGCAGTAAAGGACAGGGGGGCACCGGGGAGCTGTTTTTT. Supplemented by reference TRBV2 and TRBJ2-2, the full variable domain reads EPEVTQTPSHQVTQMGQEVILRCVPISNHLYFYWYRQILGQKVEFLVSFYNNEISEKSEIFDDQFSVERPDGSNFTLKIRSTKLEDSAMYFCASSKGQGGTGELFFGEGSRLTVL.

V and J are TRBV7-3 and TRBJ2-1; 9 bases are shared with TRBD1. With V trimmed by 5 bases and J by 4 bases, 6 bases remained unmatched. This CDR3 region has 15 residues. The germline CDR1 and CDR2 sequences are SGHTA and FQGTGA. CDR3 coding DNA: TGTGCCAGCAGCCCACTTGGACAGGGGTACAATGAGCAGTTCTTC. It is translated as CASSPLGQGYNEQFF.

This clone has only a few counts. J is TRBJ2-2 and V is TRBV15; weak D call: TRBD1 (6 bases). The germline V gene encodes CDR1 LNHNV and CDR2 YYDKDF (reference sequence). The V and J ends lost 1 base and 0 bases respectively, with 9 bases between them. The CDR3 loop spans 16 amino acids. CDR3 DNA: TGTGCCACCAGCAGAGCGCGGACAGCGAACACCGGGGAGCTGTTTTTT. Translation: CATSRARTANTGELFF.

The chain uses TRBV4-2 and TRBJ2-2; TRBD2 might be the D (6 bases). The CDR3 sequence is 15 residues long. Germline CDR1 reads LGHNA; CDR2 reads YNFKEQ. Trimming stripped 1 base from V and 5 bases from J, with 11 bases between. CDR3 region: CASSQGLVGTGELFF. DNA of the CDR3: TGTGCCAGCAGCCAAGGACTAGTCGGGACCGGGGAGCTGTTTTTT.

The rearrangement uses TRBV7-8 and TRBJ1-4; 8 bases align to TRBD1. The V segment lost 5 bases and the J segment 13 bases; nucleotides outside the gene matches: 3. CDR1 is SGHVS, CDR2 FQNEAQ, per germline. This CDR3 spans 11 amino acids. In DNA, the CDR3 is TGTGCCAGCAGCCTTGGACAGGGACTGTTTTTT. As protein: CASSLGQGLFF. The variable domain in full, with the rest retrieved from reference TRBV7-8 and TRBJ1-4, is GAGVSQSPRYKVAKRGQDVALRCDPISGHVSLFWYQQALGQGPEFLTYFQNEAQLDKSGLPSDRFFAERPEGSVSTLKIQRTQQEDSAVYLCASSLGQGLFFGSGTQLSVL.

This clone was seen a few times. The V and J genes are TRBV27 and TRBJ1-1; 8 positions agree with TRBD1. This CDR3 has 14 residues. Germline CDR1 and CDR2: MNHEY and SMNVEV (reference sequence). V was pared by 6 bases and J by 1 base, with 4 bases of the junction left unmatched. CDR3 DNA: TGTGCCAGCAGGACGGGACAGGCGAACACTGAAGCTTTCTTT. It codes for CASRTGQANTEAFF.

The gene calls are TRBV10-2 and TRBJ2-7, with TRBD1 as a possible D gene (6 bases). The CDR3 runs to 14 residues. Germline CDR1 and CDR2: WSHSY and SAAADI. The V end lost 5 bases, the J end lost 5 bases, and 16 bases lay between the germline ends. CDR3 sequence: CASSLWDITDEQYF. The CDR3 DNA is TGCGCCAGCAGTCTCTGGGACATTACGGACGAGCAGTACTTC.

The CDR3 region is CASSELVGTGRGQETQYF. DNA for the CDR3: TGTGCCAGCAGTGAATTAGTTGGTACGGGGAGGGGGCAAGAGACCCAGTACTTC. This chain links TRBV25-1 with TRBJ2-5, with D perhaps matching TRBD2 (7 bases). The CDR3 extends over 18 amino acids. Germline CDR1 MGHDK, CDR2 SYGVNS. The germline V and J ends were trimmed by 1 base and 2 bases, with 20 bases remaining between them.

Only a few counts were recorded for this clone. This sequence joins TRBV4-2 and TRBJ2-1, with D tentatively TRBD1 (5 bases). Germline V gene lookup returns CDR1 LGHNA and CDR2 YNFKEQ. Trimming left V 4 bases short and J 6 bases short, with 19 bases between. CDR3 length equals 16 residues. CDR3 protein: CASSLHSAQDPNEQFF. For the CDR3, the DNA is TGTGCCAGCAGCCTACATTCGGCACAGGATCCCAATGAGCAGTTCTTC.

Written as DNA, the CDR3 is TGCGCCAGCAGCGCTACCACCCCCCGCATTAACTATGGCTACACCTTC. Its protein is CASSATTPRINYGYTF. V usage is TRBV5-1 and J usage is TRBJ1-2; no definite D call. CDR3 size: 16 residues. Per the germline V gene, CDR1 is SGHRS and CDR2 is YFSETQ. With 4 bases removed from V and 1 base from J, the gap between germline ends came to 17 bases.

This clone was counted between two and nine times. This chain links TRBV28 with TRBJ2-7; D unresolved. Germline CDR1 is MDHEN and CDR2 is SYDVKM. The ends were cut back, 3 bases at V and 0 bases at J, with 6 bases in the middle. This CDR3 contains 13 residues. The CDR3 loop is CASSFSGSYEQYF. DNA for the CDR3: TGTGCCAGCAGTTTTTCAGGCTCCTACGAGCAGTACTTC. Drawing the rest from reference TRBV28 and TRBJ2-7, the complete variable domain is DVKVTQSSRYLVKRTGEKVFLECVQDMDHENMFWYRQDPGLGLRLIYFSYDVKMKEKGDIPEGYSVSREKKERFSLILESASTNQTSMYLCASSFSGSYEQYFGPGTRLTVT.

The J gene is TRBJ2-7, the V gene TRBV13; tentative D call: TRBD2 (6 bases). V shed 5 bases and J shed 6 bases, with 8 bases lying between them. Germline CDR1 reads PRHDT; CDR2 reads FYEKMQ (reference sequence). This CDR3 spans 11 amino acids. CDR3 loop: CASSRGGEQYF. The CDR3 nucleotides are TGTGCCAGCAGCCGGGGAGGCGAGCAGTACTTC.

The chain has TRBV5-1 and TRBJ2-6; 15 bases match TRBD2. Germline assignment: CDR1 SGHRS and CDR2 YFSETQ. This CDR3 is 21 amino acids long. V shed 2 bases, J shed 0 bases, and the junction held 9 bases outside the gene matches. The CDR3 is CASSFPRTSGRVPSGANVLTF. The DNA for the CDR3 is TGCGCCAGCAGCTTTCCCCGGACTAGCGGGAGGGTTCCCTCTGGGGCCAACGTCCTGACTTTC. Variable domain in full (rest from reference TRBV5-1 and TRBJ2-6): KAGVTQTPRYLIKTRGQQVTLSCSPISGHRSVSWYQQTPGQGLQFLFEYFSETQRNKGNFPGRFSGRQFSNSRSEMNVSTLELGDSALYLCASSFPRTSGRVPSGANVLTFGAGSRLTVL.

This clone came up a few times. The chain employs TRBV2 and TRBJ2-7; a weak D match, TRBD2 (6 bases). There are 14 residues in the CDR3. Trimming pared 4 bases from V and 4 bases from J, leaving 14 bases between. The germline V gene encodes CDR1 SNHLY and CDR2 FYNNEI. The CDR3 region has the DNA TGTGCCAGCAGTGTTTACGGGAGTACGTACGAGCAGTACTTC. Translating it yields CASSVYGSTYEQYF.

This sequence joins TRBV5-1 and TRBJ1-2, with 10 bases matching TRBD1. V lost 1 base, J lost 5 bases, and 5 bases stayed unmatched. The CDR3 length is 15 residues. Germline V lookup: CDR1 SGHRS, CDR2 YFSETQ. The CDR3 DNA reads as TGCGCCAGCAGCTTGTTATTGGGACAGGGGTATGGCTACACCTTC. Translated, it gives CASSLLLGQGYGYTF.

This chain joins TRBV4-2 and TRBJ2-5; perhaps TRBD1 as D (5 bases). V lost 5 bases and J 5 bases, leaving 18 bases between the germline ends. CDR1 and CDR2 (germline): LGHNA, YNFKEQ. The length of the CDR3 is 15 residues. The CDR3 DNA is TGTGCCAGCAGCTCCCGACAGTCTTATTTGGAGACCCAGTACTTC. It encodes CASSSRQSYLETQYF.

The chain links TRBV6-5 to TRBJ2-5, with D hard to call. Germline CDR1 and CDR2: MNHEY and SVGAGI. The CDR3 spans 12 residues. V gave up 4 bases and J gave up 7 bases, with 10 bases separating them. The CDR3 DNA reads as TGTGCCAGCAGTTCCTTACCGGGGACCCAGTACTTC. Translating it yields CASSSLPGTQYF.

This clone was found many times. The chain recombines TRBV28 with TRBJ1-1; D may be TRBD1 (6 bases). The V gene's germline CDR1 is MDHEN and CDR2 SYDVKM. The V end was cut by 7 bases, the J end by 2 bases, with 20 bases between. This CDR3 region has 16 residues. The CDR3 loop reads CASNKLGDIANTEAFF. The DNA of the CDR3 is TGTGCCAGCAATAAATTAGGGGACATAGCAAACACTGAAGCTTTCTTT.

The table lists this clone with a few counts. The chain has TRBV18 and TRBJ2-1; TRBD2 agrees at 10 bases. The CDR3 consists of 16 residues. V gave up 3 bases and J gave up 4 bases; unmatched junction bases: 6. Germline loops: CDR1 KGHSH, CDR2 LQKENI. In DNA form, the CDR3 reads TGTGCCAGCTCACCTGCCGGGACTAGCGTTTACAATGAGCAGTTCTTC. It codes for CASSPAGTSVYNEQFF.

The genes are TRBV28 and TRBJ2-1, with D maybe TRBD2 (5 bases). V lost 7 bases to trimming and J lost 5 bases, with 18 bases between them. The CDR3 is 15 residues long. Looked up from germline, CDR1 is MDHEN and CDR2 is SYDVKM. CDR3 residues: CASNKPGNIDNEQFF. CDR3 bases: TGTGCCAGCAATAAACCGGGGAACATCGACAATGAGCAGTTCTTC.